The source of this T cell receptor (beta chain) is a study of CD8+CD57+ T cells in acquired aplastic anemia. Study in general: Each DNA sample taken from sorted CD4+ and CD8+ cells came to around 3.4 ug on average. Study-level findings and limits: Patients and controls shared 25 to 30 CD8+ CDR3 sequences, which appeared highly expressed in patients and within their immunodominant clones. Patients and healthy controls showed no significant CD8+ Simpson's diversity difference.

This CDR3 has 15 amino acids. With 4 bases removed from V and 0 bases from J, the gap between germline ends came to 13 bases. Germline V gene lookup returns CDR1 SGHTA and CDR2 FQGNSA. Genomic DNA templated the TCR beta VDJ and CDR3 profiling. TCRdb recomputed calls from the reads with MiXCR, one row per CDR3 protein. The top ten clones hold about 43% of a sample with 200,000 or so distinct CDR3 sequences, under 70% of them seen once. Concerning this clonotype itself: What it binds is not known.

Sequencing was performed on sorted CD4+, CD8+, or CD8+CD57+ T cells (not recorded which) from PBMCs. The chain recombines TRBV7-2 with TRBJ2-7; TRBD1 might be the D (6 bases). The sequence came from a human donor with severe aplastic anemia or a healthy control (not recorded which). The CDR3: CASSSQGRLSYEQYF. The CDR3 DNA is TGTGCCAGCAGCTCTCAGGGGCGGCTCTCCTACGAGCAGTACTTC.